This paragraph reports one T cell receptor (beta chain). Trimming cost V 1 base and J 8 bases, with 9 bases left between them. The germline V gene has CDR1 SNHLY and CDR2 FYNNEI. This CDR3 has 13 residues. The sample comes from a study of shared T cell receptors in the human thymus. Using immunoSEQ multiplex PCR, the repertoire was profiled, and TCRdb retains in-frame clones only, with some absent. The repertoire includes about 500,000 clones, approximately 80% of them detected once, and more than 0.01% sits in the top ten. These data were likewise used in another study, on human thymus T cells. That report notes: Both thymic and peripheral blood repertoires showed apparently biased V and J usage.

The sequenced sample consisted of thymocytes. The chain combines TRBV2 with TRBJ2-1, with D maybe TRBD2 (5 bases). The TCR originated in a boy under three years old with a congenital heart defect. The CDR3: CASSEGENDEQFF. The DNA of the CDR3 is TGTGCCAGCAGTGAAGGGGAGAACGATGAGCAGTTCTTC.